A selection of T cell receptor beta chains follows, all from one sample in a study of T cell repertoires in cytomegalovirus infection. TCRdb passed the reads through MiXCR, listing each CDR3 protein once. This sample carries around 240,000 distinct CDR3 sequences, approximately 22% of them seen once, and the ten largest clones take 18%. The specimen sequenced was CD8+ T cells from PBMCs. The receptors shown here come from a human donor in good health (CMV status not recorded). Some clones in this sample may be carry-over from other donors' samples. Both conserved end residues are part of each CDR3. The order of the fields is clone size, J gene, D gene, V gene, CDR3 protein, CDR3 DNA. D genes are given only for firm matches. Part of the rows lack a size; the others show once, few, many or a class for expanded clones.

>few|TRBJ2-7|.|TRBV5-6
CASSSTMRNPYEQYF
TGTGCCAGCAGCTCGACGATGCGCAACCCCTACGAGCAGTACTTC
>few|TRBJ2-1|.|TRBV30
CAWSGTWNNEQFF
TGTGCCTGGAGTGGTACATGGAACAATGAGCAGTTCTTC
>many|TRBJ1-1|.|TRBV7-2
CASSLGLGVGTEAFF
TGTGCCAGCAGCTTAGGTCTCGGGGTAGGGACTGAAGCTTTCTTT
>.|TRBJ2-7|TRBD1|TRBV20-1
CSAAGQESSYEQYF
TGCAGTGCGGCAGGACAGGAAAGCTCCTACGAGCAGTACTTC
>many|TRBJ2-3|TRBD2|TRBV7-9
CASSGWGLARGPWGTDTQYF
TGTGCCAGCAGCGGTTGGGGACTAGCTCGCGGCCCTTGGGGCACAGATACGCAGTATTTT
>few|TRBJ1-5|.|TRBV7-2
CASSPVLGNQPQHF
TGTGCCAGCAGCCCAGTTTTGGGCAATCAGCCCCAGCATTTT
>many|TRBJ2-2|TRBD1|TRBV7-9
CASSPTGTFAGELFF
TGTGCCAGCAGCCCGACAGGGACCTTCGCCGGGGAGCTGTTTTTT
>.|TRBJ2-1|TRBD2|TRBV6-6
CASSYSGGAGNEQFF
TGTGCCAGCAGTTACTCCGGGGGGGCCGGCAATGAGCAGTTCTTC
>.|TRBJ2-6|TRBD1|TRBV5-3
CASSFGTGSKANVLTF
TGTGCCAGCAGCTTTGGGACAGGATCCAAGGCCAACGTCCTGACTTTC
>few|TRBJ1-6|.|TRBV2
CASSAAGSSYNSPLHF
TGTGCCAGCAGTGCCGCAGGGAGCTCCTATAATTCACCCCTCCACTTT
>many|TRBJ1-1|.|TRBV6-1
CASSPTGDSHNTEAFF
TGTGCCAGCAGCCCTACTGGGGACTCTCATAACACTGAAGCTTTCTTT
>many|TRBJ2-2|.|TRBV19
CASSIGGQTGELFF
TGTGCCAGTAGTATCGGGGGACAGACCGGGGAGCTGTTTTTT
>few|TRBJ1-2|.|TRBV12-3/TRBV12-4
CASSTTEVGYGYTF
TGTGCCAGCAGTACCACAGAAGTCGGCTATGGCTACACCTTC
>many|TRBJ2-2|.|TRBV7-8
CASSLGQYTGELFF
TGTGCCAGCAGCCTAGGACAGTACACCGGGGAGCTGTTTTTT
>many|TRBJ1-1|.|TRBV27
CASSFTVNTEAFF
TGTGCCAGCAGCTTCACAGTGAACACTGAAGCTTTCTTT
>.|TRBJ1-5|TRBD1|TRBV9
CASSAGQGAPNQPQHF
TGTGCCAGCAGCGCCGGACAGGGGGCCCCCAATCAGCCCCAGCATTTT
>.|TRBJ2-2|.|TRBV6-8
CASSYPNSYDGELFF
TGTGCCAGCAGTTACCCGAACTCCTACGACGGGGAGCTGTTTTTT
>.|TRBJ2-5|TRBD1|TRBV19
CASSQQGWGTQYF
TGTGCCAGTAGCCAACAGGGGTGGGGGACCCAGTACTTC
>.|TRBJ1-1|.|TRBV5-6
CDSSLDAYTEAFF
TGTGACAGCAGCTTGGACGCGTACACTGAAGCTTTCTTT
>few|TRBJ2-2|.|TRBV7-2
CASRAGAGANTGELFF
TGTGCCAGCAGGGCCGGGGCGGGCGCGAACACCGGGGAGCTGTTTTTT
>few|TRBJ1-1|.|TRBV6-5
CASKPLEYGTEAFF
TGTGCCAGCAAACCACTTGAGTACGGCACTGAAGCTTTCTTT
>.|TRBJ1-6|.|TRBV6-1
CASSTKGPGYNSPLHF
TGTGCCAGCAGTACGAAGGGTCCTGGGTATAATTCACCCCTCCACTTT
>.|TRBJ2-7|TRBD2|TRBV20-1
CSAPRTSGGIYEQYF
TGCAGTGCTCCCCGGACTAGCGGGGGTATCTACGAGCAGTACTTC
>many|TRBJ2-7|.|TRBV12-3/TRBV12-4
CASSLGSADLYEQYF
TGTGCCAGCAGTTTAGGGTCGGCGGACCTCTACGAGCAGTACTTC